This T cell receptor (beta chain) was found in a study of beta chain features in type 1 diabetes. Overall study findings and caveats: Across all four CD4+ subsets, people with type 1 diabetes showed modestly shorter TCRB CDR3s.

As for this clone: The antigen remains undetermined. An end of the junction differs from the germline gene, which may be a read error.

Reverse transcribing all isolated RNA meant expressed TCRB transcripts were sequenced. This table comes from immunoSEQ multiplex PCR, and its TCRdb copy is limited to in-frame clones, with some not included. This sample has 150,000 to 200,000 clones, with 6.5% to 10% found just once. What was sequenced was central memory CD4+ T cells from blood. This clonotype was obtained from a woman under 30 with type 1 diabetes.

The CDR3 here is CASSTVTGQFF. CDR3 coding DNA: TGTGCCAGCAGCACGGTGACGGGACAGTTTTTC. This chain connects TRBV7-2 to TRBJ1-2; 7 positions agree with TRBD1. Germline V gene data show CDR1 as SGHTA and CDR2 as FQGNSA. CDR3 length equals 11 residues.